Given below is one T cell receptor beta chain in context. Its specificity is unknown. One end of the junction fails to match germline, which may point to a read error. The sample belongs to a study of regulatory T cells in long-lasting Graves disease. Regarding the study as a whole: Blood alone, not thyroid tissue, was studied.

Time point indicated: newly diagnosed GD, antithyroid drugs for less than 3 months. PBMC-derived RNA was used for the TCR library. For TCR beta, libraries came from iRepertoire HTBI primers and Arm-PCR of CDR3 regions. TCRdb re-analysed the multiplex PCR reads in MiXCR, keeping a single row per CDR3 protein. Of around 470,000 distinct CDR3 sequences listed, 12% to 15% are singletons. CDR3 length: 14 residues. The same data also contributed to another study, on T cells in Graves' hyperthyroidism and ophthalmopathy. This second study notes: Exclusion criteria comprised uncontrolled infection, other autoimmune disease, pregnancy or lactation.

Sequencing was performed on peripheral blood mononuclear cells (PBMCs), taken at new diagnosis, from a patient treated with antithyroid drugs. This receptor was obtained from a woman between 45 and 60 years old with Graves disease. This chain links TRBV12-3 or TRBV12-4 with TRBJ1-5, with 10 positions matching TRBD1. The CDR3 region is CASSLTGGNQLQHF. The CDR3 nucleotides are TGTGCCAGCAGTTTGACAGGGGGCAATCAGCTCCAGCATTTT.